Reported below is one T cell receptor beta chain. The specificity of this receptor is unknown. There are no base qualities to consult, and no much larger clone falls within one base. Germline trimming amounts to 0 bases on V and 0 bases on J, with 4 as the count of junction bases outside the gene matches. Based on the germline V gene, the CDR1 and CDR2 sequences are SGHTS and YDEGEE. The CDR3 measures 17 amino acids from cysteine to phenylalanine. Only the CDR3 region is kept as DNA, spanning 51 bases read in frame from base 1. This entry is derived from a study of long-term antiretroviral therapy in people with HIV (dated 2022 in TCRdb). Describing the broader study: The earliest samples were collected about a decade before the 2015 WHO recommendation for immediate ART, when ART was typically delayed until CD4 counts fell. Test extractions of a monoclonal T-cell line alongside fewer than 40 polyclonal samples showed no cross-contamination during QIAcube processing. A retrospective serial study tested whether ART initiation and durable HIV suppression were associated with changes in peripheral blood TRB repertoire composition and diversity. From 30 adults with confirmed HIV infection, the cohort provided under 250 cryopreserved PBMC samples, gathered serially across a mean of around six years (range 1-12). Eleven of the 30 participants with HIV were female. General findings and caveats noted by the study authors: A significant increase in TRB diversity was found to be associated with ART initiation, although TRB diversity was observed to remain significantly below that of transplant donor controls even after long-term ART. Samples dated from the mid-2000s to the late 2010s, and the ART regimens used may be less effective than current ones. Expanded TRB clones identified before ART initiation dominated the repertoire at all time points, although this dominance fluctuated and declined in many PLHIV after ART. Inferences about post-ART repertoire changes were limited because no data were available on ART adherence, viral resistance or therapy changes. Because pre-ART samples had limited cell numbers, unsorted PBMC were profiled rather than sorted CD4+ and CD8+ T cells. Because PBMC availability was limited, only the TCR beta chain was sequenced, with no alpha chain pairing. Compared with controls, HIV repertoires had narrower CDR3 length ranges, and the network structure pointed to an antigen-experienced repertoire that shifted only slightly toward naive after ART.

The immunoSEQ hsTCRB v3.0 assay was used at survey level resolution to sequence the TRB variable region. TRB sequencing targeted a depth of roughly 35,000-55,000 T-cell genomes per sample. Pooled TRB libraries were sequenced on an Illumina MiSeq with a v3 150-cycle kit. In the source study's methods: Repertoire analysis was run in R within a reproducible Nextflow workflow that covered QC, data transformation and analysis. LymphoSeq2, an R package for exploring AIRR-Seq data, was used to implement the custom analyses. After excluding a handful of samples that yielded fewer than 5000 total TRB sequences, 188 HIV repertoires remained for analysis. Among the approximately 180 retained HIV repertoires, some 60 were collected before ART initiation and around 130 were collected after ART initiation. Each repertoire was downsampled to 5000 TRB nucleotide sequences, and summary statistics were averaged across 100 downsampling iterations. Only TRB sequences with CDR3 regions of at least seven amino acids were retained for analysis. Two measures captured diversity: a Shannon entropy-derived clonality score and the Gini coefficient. Repertoire networks linked the top 5000 CDR3 amino acid sequences whenever two sequences differed by an edit distance of one. For TRB CDR3 amino acid sequences, antigen specificity groups and MHC restriction were predicted with GLIPH2. CDR3 amino acid sequences were matched against VDJdb and McPAS-TCR to flag known CMV, EBV, HIV or tissue antigen associations. Pre-ART, post-ART and control groups were compared with Wilcoxon signed-rank tests and Holm-Bonferroni correction. Entries here come from immuneACCESS through TCRdb and include only in-frame sequences with V and J called. Some clones fail to appear in such tables; in the studies checked, an unresolved V gene covers under half of the shortfall, and the cause of the remainder is unknown. That table furnishes V, J and clone size, whereas the DNA furnished D and trimming. The table for this sample lists 35,000 to 45,000 clones; 82% of them were counted only once. Roughly 13% of the sample is taken by the ten largest.

To be included, a participant needed at least one PBMC sample from before ART initiation plus at least two post-ART samples. Every participant with HIV received treatment in the United States of America. Before DNA extraction, cryopreserved samples of roughly 0.9-11 million PBMC were thawed and washed. At the time of the earliest PBMC sample for each participant with HIV, ages ranged from 23 to 54 years. PBMC samples from each participant spanned 1-4 timepoints before ART initiation and 2-8 timepoints after ART initiation, with a median of 7 samples. For every participant, serial HIV viral load, CD4+ T-cell count, ART history and demographic data were obtained. A Qiagen kit on a QIAcube was used to extract genomic DNA from unsorted PBMC, with samples processed in batches of 12.

The chain is assembled from TRBV5-8 and TRBJ2-1; a stretch of 9 junction bases matches TRBD2. The source is a man aged 18-30 years with HIV. Sequenced here: unsorted PBMCs, sampled 0.3 years after starting antiretroviral therapy. This receptor has the CDR3 CASSLGVAGVSYNEQFF. The DNA sequence is TGTGCCAGCAGCTTGGGGGTAGCGGGGGTCTCCTACAATGAGCAGTTCTTC. With the rest looked up from the reference TRBV5-8 and TRBJ2-1 genes rather than sequenced, the full variable domain is EAGVTQSPTHLIKTRGQQATLRCSPISGHTSVYWYQQALGLGLQFLLWYDEGEERNRGNFPPRFSGRQFPNYSSELNVNALELEDSALYLCASSLGVAGVSYNEQFFGPGTRLTVL.